The present T cell receptor (beta chain) was sequenced within a study of response to subunit inactivated influenza vaccine. Study results and caveats: New T cells are recruited in small numbers by each seasonal influenza vaccination, according to the authors' suggestion.

TCRdb itself ran the RT-PCR reads through MiXCR, one entry per CDR3 protein. The data contain 650,000 to 850,000 distinct CDR3 sequences, approximately 15% of them singletons. This clonotype was detected a few times. Its antigen is unidentified. This CDR3 spans 17 amino acids. The V end lost 1 base, the J end lost 0 bases, and 13 bases lay between the germline ends. Looked up from germline, CDR1 is SGHTA and CDR2 is FQGNSA. The sequence was collected from a man aged 50 or older who received an inactivated influenza vaccine. Here the sequenced sample was PBMCs from blood, taken approximately 15 days before vaccination. This chain joins TRBV7-2 and TRBJ1-3; D perhaps matches TRBD1 (5 bases). CDR3 residues: CASSLVPLDSSGNTIYF. DNA of the CDR3: TGTGCCAGCAGCTTAGTACCCCTTGACAGCTCTGGAAACACCATATATTTT.